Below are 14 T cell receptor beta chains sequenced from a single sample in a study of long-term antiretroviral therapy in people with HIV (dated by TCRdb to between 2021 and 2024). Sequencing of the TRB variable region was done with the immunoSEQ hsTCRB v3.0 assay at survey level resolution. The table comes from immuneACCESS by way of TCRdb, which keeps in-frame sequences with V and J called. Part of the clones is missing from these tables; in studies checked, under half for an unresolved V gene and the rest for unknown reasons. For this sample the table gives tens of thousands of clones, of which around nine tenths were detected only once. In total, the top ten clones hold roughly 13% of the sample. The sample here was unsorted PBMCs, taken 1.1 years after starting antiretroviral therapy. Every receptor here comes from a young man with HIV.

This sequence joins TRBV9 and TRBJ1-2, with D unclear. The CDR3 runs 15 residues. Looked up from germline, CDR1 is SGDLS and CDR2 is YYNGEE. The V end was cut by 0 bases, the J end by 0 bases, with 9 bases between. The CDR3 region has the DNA TGTGCCAGCAGCGTAGGTCGGGAAACTAACTATGGCTACACCTTC. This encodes CASSVGRETNYGYTF. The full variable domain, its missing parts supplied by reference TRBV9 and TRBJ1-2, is DSGVTQTPKHLITATGQRVTLRCSPRSGDLSVYWYQQSLDQGLQFLIQYYNGEERAKGNILERFSAQQFPDLHSELNLSSLELGDSALYFCASSVGRETNYGYTFGSGTRLTVV.

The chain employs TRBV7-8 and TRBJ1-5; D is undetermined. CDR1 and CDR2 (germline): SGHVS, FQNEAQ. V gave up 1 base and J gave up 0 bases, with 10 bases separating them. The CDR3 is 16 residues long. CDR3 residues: CASSLGNRFSNQPQHF. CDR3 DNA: TGTGCCAGCAGCTTAGGTAACAGATTTAGCAATCAGCCCCAGCATTTT.

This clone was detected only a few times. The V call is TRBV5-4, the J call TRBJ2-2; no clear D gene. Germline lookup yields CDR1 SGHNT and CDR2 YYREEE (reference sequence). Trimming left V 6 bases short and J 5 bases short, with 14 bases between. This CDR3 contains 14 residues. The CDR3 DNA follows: TGTGCCAGCACCAACCCCTCCGGGACCGGGGAGCTGTTTTTT. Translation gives CASTNPSGTGELFF.

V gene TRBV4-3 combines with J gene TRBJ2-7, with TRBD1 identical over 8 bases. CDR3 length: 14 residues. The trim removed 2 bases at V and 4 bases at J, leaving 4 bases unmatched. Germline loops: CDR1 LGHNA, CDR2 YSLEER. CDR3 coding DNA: TGCGCCAGCAGCCAAAACCGACAGGGGTACGAGCAGTACTTC. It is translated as CASSQNRQGYEQYF.

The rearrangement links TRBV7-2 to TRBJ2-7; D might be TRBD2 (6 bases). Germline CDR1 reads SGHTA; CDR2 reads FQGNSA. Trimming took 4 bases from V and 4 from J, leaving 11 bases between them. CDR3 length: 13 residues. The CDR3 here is CASSYGRGYEQYF. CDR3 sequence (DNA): TGTGCCAGCAGCTACGGGAGAGGGTACGAGCAGTACTTC.

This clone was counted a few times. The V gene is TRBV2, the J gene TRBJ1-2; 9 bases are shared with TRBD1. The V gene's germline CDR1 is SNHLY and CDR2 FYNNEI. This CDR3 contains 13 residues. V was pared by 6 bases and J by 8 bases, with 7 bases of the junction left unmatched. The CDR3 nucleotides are TGTGCCAGCAGGGAACAGGGGGCAGGGGGCTACACCTTC. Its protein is CASREQGAGGYTF.

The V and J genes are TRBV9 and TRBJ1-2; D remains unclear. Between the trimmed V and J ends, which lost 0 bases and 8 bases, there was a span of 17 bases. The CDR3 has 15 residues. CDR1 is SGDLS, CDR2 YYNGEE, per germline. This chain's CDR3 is CASSVEDGYTYGYTF. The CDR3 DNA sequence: TGTGCCAGCAGCGTAGAGGACGGTTATACATACGGCTACACCTTC.

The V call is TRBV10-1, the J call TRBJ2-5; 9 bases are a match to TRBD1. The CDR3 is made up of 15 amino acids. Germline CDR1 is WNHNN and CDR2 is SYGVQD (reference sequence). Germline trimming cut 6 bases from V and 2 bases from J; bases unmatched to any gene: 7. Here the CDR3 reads CASSRDRDKQETQYF. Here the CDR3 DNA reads TGCGCCAGCAGCCGGGACAGGGATAAGCAAGAGACCCAGTACTTC.

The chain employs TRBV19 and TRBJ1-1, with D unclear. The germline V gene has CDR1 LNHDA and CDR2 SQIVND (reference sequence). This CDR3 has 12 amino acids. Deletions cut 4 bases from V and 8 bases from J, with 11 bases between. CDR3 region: CASSRGMAEAFF. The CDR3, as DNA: TGTGCCAGTAGTAGGGGAATGGCGGAAGCTTTCTTT.

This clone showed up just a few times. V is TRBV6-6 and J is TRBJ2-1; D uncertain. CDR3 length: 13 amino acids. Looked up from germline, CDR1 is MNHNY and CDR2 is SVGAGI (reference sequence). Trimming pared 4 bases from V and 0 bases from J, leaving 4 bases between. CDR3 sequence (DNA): TGTGCCAGCAGTTCAGCCTCCTACAATGAGCAGTTCTTC. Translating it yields CASSSASYNEQFF.

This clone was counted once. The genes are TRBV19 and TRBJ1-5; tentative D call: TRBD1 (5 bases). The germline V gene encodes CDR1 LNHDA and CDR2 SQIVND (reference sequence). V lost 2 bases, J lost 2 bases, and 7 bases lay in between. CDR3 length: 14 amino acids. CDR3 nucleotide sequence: TGTGCCAGTAGTATATCGACAGGCAATCAGCCCCAGCATTTT. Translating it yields CASSISTGNQPQHF.

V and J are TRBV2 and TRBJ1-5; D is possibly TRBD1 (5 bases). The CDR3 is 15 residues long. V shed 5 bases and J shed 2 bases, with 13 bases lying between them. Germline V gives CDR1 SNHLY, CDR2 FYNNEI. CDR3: CASSQIQGRNQPQHF. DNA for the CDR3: TGTGCCAGCAGTCAGATTCAGGGTCGCAATCAGCCCCAGCATTTT. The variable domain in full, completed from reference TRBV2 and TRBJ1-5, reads EPEVTQTPSHQVTQMGQEVILRCVPISNHLYFYWYRQILGQKVEFLVSFYNNEISEKSEIFDDQFSVERPDGSNFTLKIRSTKLEDSAMYFCASSQIQGRNQPQHFGDGTRLSIL.

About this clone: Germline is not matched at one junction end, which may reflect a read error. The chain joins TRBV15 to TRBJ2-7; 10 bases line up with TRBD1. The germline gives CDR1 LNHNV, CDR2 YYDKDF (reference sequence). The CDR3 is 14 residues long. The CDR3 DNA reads TGTGCCACCAGCAGTCCCGGGACAGGGGCCCGGGTGGACTTC. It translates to CATSSPGTGARVDF.

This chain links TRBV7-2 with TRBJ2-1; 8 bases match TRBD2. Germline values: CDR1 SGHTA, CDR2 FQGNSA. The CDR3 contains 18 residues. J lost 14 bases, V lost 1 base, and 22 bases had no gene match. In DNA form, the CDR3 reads TGTGCCAGCAGCTTAGAGGACTACGGTACTAGCGGATGCAGCTTGAAGTTCTTC. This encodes CASSLEDYGTSGCSLKFF. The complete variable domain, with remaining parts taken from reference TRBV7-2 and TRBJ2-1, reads GAGVSQSPSNKVTEKGKDVELRCDPISGHTALYWYRQSLGQGLEFLIYFQGNSAPDKSGLPSDRFSAERTGGSVSTLTIQRTQQEDSAVYLCASSLEDYGTSGCSLKFFGPGTRLTVL.